This T cell receptor beta chain was observed in a study of T cell repertoires and Cas9 in healthy adults (dated by TCRdb to 2016 to 2019). As for the study more broadly: SpCas9-reactive T cells were characterized for multi-effector potency, cytotoxicity and lineage determination within the CD4 and CD8 compartments. The study looked at preexisting T cell immunity to the Streptococcus pyogenes Cas9 nuclease (SpCas9), which is used in CRISPR gene editing.

The library was produced with the immunoSEQ multiplex PCR assay. Drawn from immuneACCESS, this table holds only the in-frame rearrangements with V and J called that TCRdb kept. Clones are partly lost; checked studies trace under half to an unresolved V gene and leave the rest unexplained. The sample table lists 20,000 to 25,000 clones, 85% to 95% of them with a count of one. Of the sample, more than 0.65% falls within the top ten clones. Study-level results and caveats: SpCas9-reactive regulatory T cells were reported to mitigate proliferation and function of SpCas9-reactive effector T cells in vitro.

As concerns this clone: It lacks a known antigen. No quality values exist for individual bases; no much larger clone is one base distant.

Trimming takes 6 bases from V and 0 bases from J, and the germline ends sit 15 bases apart. From a lookup of the germline V gene, CDR1 and CDR2 are LGHNA and YNFKEQ. The CDR3 starts with the cysteine, ends with the phenylalanine, and has 16 residues. The DNA shown is the 48-base CDR3, in frame from base 1. Healthy humans served as the donors. This sequence originates from a human donor in good health. The sequenced sample was CD4+ effector T cells (CD127+, CD25-, CD137-, CD154-) from PBMCs; culture status not recorded. The rearrangement joined TRBV4-2 to TRBJ2-1, with no confident D gene call. The bases are TGTGCCAGCAGACTATCCCTGGGCGGCTCCTACAATGAGCAGTTCTTC. This translates into CASRLSLGGSYNEQFF.